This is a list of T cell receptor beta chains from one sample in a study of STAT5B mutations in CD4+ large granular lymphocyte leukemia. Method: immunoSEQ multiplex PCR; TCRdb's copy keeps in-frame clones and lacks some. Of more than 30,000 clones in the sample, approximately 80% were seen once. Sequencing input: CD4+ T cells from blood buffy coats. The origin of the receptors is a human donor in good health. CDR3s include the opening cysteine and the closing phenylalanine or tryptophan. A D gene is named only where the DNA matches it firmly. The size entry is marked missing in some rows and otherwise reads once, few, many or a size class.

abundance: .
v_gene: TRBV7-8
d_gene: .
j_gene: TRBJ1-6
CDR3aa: CASSLERSNSPLHF
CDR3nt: TGTGCCAGCAGCTTAGAACGGTCGAATTCACCCCTCCACTTT

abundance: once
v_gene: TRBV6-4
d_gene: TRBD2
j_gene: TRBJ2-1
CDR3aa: CASSDGAGGPYEQFF
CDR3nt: TGTGCCAGCAGTGACGGCGCGGGAGGGCCTTATGAGCAGTTCTTC

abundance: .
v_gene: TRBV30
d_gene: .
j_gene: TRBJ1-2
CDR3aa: CAWMDSGYGYTF
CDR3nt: TGTGCCTGGATGGACAGTGGCTATGGCTACACCTTC

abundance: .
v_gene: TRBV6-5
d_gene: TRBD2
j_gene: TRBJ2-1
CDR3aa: CASSLGTSDNEQFF
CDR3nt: TGTGCCAGCAGTTTAGGGACTAGCGACAATGAGCAGTTCTTC

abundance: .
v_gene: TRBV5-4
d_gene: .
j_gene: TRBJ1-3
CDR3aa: CASSAPGTDSGNTIYF
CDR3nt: TGTGCCAGCAGCGCGCCCGGGACCGACTCTGGAAACACCATATATTTT

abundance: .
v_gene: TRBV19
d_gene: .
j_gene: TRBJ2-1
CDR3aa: CASTLSITTMRQFF
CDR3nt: TGTGCCAGTACCCTGTCTATTACTACAATGAGGCAGTTCTTC

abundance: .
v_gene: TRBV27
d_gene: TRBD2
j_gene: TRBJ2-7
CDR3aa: CASRPGLAGAYEQYF
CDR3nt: TGTGCCAGCAGGCCGGGACTAGCGGGGGCCTACGAGCAGTACTTC

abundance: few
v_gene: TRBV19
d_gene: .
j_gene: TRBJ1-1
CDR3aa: CASSSQGLTEAFF
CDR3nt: TGTGCCAGTAGTAGTCAGGGTCTGACTGAAGCTTTCTTT

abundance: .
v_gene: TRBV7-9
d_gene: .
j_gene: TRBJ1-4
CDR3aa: CASSPGTLGEKLFF
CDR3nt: TGTGCCAGCAGCCCCGGGACTCTGGGGGAAAAACTGTTTTTT

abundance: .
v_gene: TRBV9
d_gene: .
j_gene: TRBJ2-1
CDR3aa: CASSHKSVSYNEQFF
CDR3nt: TGTGCCAGCAGCCACAAGTCGGTATCCTACAATGAGCAGTTCTTC

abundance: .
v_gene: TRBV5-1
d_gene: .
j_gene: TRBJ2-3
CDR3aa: CASSPGRGDTQYF
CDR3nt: TGCGCCAGCAGCCCGGGTAGGGGGGATACGCAGTATTTT

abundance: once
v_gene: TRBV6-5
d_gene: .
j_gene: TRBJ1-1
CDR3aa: CASSYDGPTEAFF
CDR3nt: TGTGCCAGCAGTTACGACGGGCCCACTGAAGCTTTCTTT

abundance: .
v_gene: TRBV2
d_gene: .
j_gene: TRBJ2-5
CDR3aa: CASKGWSETQYF
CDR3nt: TGTGCCAGCAAGGGATGGTCGGAGACCCAGTACTTC

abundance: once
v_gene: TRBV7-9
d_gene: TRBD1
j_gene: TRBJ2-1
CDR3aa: CASTTSTGAPYNEQFF
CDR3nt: TGTGCCAGCACCACATCGACAGGGGCGCCTTACAATGAGCAGTTCTTC

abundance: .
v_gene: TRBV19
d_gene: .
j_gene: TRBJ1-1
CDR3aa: CASSRAGSGSTEAFF
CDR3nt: TGTGCCAGTAGTCGTGCAGGGTCGGGGAGCACTGAAGCTTTCTTT

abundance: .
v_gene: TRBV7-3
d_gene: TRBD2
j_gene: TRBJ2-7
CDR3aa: CASSFQGGLYEQYF
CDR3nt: TGTGCCAGCAGCTTCCAGGGAGGGCTCTACGAGCAGTACTTC

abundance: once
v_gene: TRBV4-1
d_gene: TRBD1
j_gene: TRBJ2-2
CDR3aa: CASSQTGQVTGELFF
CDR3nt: TGCGCCAGCAGCCAAACGGGACAGGTCACCGGGGAGCTGTTTTTT

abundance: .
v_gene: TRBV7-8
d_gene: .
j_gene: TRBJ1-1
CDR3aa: CASSRGQIGIKGTEAFF
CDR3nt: TGTGCCAGCAGCCGAGGACAGATTGGTATTAAGGGCACTGAAGCTTTCTTT

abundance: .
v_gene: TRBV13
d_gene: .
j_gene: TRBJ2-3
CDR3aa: CASSLGRVSTDTQYF
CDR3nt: TGTGCCAGCAGCTTAGGCAGGGTAAGCACAGATACGCAGTATTTT

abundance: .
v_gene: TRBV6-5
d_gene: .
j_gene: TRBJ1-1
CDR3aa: CASSYGRPGTEAFF
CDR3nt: TGTGCCAGCAGTTATGGCAGGCCGGGGACTGAAGCTTTCTTT

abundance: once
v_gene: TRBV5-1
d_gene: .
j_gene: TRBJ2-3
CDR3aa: CASSANWDTTDTQYF
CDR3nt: TGCGCCAGCAGCGCAAACTGGGACACCACAGATACGCAGTATTTT

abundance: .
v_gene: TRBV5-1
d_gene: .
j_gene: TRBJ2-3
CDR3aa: CASSLGFRGGNSGDTQYF
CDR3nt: TGCGCCAGCAGCTTGGGCTTTAGGGGCGGTAACTCGGGGGATACGCAGTATTTT

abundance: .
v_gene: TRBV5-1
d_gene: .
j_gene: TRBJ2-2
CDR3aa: CASSLDYQNTGELFF
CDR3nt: TGCGCCAGCAGCCTCGACTATCAGAACACCGGGGAGCTGTTTTTT

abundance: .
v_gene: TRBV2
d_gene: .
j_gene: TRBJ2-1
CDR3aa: CASKLDTHNEQFF
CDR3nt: TGTGCCAGCAAATTGGACACCCACAATGAGCAGTTCTTC

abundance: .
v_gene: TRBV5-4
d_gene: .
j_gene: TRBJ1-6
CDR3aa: CASSLPDYSPLHF
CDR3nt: TGTGCCAGCAGCTTGCCGGATTATTCACCCCTCCACTTT

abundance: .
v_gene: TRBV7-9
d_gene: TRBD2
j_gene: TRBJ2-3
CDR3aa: CASNPTTGLARADTQYF
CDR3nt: TGTGCCAGCAACCCCACCACCGGACTAGCGAGGGCAGATACGCAGTATTTT

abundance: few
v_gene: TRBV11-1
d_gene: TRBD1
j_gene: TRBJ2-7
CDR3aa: CASSPRDRGLYEQYF
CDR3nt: TGTGCCAGCAGCCCCCGGGACAGGGGATTATACGAGCAGTACTTC

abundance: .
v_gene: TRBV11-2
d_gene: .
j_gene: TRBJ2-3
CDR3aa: CASSLGKWDTQYF
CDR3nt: TGTGCCAGCAGCTTAGGTAAATGGGATACGCAGTATTTT

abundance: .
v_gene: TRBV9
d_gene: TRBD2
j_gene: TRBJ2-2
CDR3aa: CASTMGLAGGPGTGELFF
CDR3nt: TGTGCCAGCACCATGGGACTAGCGGGAGGGCCGGGCACCGGGGAGCTGTTTTTT

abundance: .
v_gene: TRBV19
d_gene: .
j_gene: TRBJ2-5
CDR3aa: CASRDPLQETQYF
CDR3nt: TGTGCCAGCCGGGACCCACTCCAAGAGACCCAGTACTTC

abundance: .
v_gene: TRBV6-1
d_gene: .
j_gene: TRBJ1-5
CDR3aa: CASSEELGGPWSNQPQHF
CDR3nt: TGTGCCAGCAGTGAAGAACTTGGGGGGCCTTGGAGCAATCAGCCCCAGCATTTT

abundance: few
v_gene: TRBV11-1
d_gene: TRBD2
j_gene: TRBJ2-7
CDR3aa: CASSHSGAGGTYEQYF
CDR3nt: TGTGCCAGCAGCCATTCCGGGGCGGGAGGCACCTACGAGCAGTACTTC

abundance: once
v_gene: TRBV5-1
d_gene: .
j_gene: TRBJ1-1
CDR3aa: CASSLGTGITEAFF
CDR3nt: TGCGCCAGCAGCTTGGGGACGGGAATCACTGAAGCTTTCTTT

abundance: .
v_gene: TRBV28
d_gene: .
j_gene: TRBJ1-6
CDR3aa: CATRLLGVGYNSPLHF
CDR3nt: TGTGCCACGCGGTTACTCGGGGTCGGTTATAATTCACCCCTCCACTTT

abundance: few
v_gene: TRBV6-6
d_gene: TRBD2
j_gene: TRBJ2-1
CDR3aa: CASSYAGLAGDGEQFF
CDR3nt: TGTGCCAGCAGTTACGCAGGACTAGCGGGAGATGGGGAGCAGTTCTTC

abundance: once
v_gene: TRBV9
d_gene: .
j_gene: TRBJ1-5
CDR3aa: CASSGGIDQPQHF
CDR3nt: TGTGCCAGCAGCGGAGGCATTGATCAGCCCCAGCATTTT

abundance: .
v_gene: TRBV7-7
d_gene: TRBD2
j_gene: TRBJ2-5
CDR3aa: CASSRGAGSGETQYF
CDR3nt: TGTGCTAGCAGCAGAGGAGCGGGGTCCGGGGAGACCCAGTACTTC

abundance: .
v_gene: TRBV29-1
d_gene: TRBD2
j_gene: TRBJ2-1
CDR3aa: CSVDELAGDEQFF
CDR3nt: TGCAGCGTTGACGAACTAGCGGGAGATGAGCAGTTCTTC

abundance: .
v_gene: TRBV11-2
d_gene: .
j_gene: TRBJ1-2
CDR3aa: CASSLGAAGYTF
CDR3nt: TGTGCCAGCAGCTTAGGGGCCGCGGGCTACACCTTC

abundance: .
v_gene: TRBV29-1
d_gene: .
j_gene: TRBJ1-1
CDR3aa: CSVSRTVRGTEAFF
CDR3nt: TGCAGCGTTTCCCGGACAGTGAGGGGCACTGAAGCTTTCTTT